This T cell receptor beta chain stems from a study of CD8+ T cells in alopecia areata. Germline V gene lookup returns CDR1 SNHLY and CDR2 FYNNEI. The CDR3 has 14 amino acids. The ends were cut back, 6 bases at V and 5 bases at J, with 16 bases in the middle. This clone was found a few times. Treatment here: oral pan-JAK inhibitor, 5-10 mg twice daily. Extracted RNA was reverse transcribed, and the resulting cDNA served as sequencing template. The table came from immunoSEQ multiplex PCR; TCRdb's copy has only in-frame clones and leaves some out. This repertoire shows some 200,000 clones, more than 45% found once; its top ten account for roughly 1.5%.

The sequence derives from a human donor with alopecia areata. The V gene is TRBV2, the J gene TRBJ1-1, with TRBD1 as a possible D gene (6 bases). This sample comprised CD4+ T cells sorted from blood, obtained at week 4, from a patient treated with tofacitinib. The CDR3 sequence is CASRTTGHNTEAFF. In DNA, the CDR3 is TGTGCCAGCAGGACGACAGGTCATAATACTGAAGCTTTCTTT.